The next 26 T cell receptor beta chains were all read from a single sample in a study of cytomegalovirus exposure and HLA in healthy donors. PCR employed 60 Vbeta and 13 Jbeta primers. Assay: immunoSEQ multiplex PCR; the TCRdb copy retains only in-frame clones and omits some. Among 210,000 or so clones listed, about 77% were seen once. Sequencing was done on a sample of PBMCs. The receptors derive from a boy between 10 and 17 years old in good health and CMV-seronegative.

The rearrangement joins TRBV19 to TRBJ1-1, with TRBD1 matching 8 bases. Germline V gives CDR1 LNHDA, CDR2 SQIVND (reference sequence). The CDR3 is 15 residues long. The V and J ends lost 5 bases and 4 bases, in that order; junction bases with no gene match: 9. The CDR3 loop reads CASSSGQGILTEAFF. The CDR3 nucleotides are TGTGCCAGTAGTTCCGGACAGGGAATACTCACTGAAGCTTTCTTT.

The V gene is TRBV4-2, the J gene TRBJ2-3, with TRBD2 identical over 8 bases. Germline V gives CDR1 LGHNA, CDR2 YNFKEQ. Unmatched junction bases numbered 8, after V lost 0 bases and J lost 3 bases. CDR3 length: 17 amino acids. The CDR3 spells CASSQDFTGGPTDTQYF. The CDR3 DNA is TGTGCCAGCAGCCAAGATTTTACGGGAGGGCCAACAGATACGCAGTATTTT.

The genes are TRBV9 and TRBJ2-5; the D gene is possibly TRBD2 (6 bases). The end of the DNA aligns better with TRBJ2-7, so the J call may be wrong. CDR3 length: 14 residues. CDR1 and CDR2 from the germline V gene are SGDLS and YYNGEE. The CDR3 spells CASSPRASAAEQYF. For the CDR3, the DNA is TGTGCCAGCAGCCCGCGGGCTAGCGCAGCCGAGCAGTACTTC.

The chain employs TRBV10-3 and TRBJ1-4, with 9 positions matching TRBD1. Trimming took 2 bases from V and 8 from J; bases not matched to a gene: 9. The CDR3 length is 16 residues. Germline V gives CDR1 ENHRY, CDR2 SYGVKD. CDR3 nucleotides: TGTGCCATCAGTGAGCCACCGGGACAGGGACAGGAAAAACTGTTTTTT. This encodes CAISEPPGQGQEKLFF.

The J gene is TRBJ2-2, the V gene TRBV10-3; the D is unclear. Germline values: CDR1 ENHRY, CDR2 SYGVKD. The CDR3 extends over 14 amino acids. The V gene lost 7 bases and the J gene lost 4 bases, with 13 bases spanning the gap. The CDR3 protein is CAITRELITGELFF. The CDR3 DNA sequence: TGTGCCATCACCCGAGAGCTGATCACCGGGGAGCTGTTTTTT.

The chain joins TRBV7-2 to TRBJ1-2; 11 nucleotides agree with TRBD1. V trimming: 1 base; J trimming: 8 bases; junction bases outside the gene matches: 6. This CDR3 comprises 15 residues. Germline CDR1 is SGHTA and CDR2 is FQGNSA. The CDR3 sequence is CASSLEWTGGIGYTF. The DNA of the CDR3 is TGTGCCAGCAGCTTAGAATGGACAGGGGGCATAGGCTACACCTTC. The full variable domain, with the rest looked up from reference TRBV7-2 and TRBJ1-2, is GAGVSQSPSNKVTEKGKDVELRCDPISGHTALYWYRQSLGQGLEFLIYFQGNSAPDKSGLPSDRFSAERTGGSVSTLTIQRTQQEDSAVYLCASSLEWTGGIGYTFGSGTRLTVV.

V and J are TRBV2 and TRBJ1-5; D uncertain. V was cut by 3 bases and J by 0 bases, with 9 bases left in between. CDR1 and CDR2 from the germline V gene are SNHLY and FYNNEI. CDR3 length: 15 residues. The CDR3: CASSDLGVSNQPQHF. CDR3 bases: TGTGCCAGCAGTGATCTCGGGGTTAGCAATCAGCCCCAGCATTTT.

The sample holds a few counts of this clone. J is TRBJ1-5 and V is TRBV6-1; D gene ambiguous. The V gene lost 7 bases and the J gene lost 4 bases, with 14 bases spanning the gap. The V gene's germline CDR1 is MNHNS and CDR2 SASEGT. The CDR3 has 14 amino acids. CDR3 sequence: CASTLDTGNQPQHF. CDR3 nucleotide sequence: TGTGCCAGCACTCTCGATACGGGGAATCAGCCCCAGCATTTT.

The chain carries TRBV10-3 and TRBJ2-7, with 8 bases matching TRBD2. Trimming removed 10 bases from V and 4 bases from J; junction bases left unmatched: 6. The CDR3 has 12 amino acids. The germline V gene has CDR1 ENHRY and CDR2 SYGVKD. The CDR3 protein is CATAGGRYEQYF. The CDR3 coding sequence is TGTGCCACCGCGGGCGGGAGGTACGAGCAGTACTTC.

The J gene is TRBJ1-2, the V gene TRBV7-9; 8 nucleotides agree with TRBD1. The CDR3 has 13 residues. The ends lost 5 bases at V and 6 bases at J; junction bases unmatched: 5. The germline V gene encodes CDR1 SEHNR and CDR2 FQNEAQ (reference sequence). CDR3 residues: CASSDQGADGYTF. CDR3 in DNA: TGTGCCAGCAGCGATCAGGGGGCCGATGGCTACACCTTC.

The V gene is TRBV10-3, the J gene TRBJ1-3; the D is unclear. CDR3 length equals 17 residues. Germline V gives CDR1 ENHRY, CDR2 SYGVKD. Trimming cost V 0 bases and J 1 base, with 13 bases left between them. In DNA, the CDR3 is TGTGCCATCAGTGAGTCTATGACGCGGATTTCTGGAAACACCATATATTTT. Translation gives CAISESMTRISGNTIYF.

This clone was picked up a small number of times. The chain links TRBV9 to TRBJ2-7, with TRBD1 matching over 8 bases. The CDR3 spans 15 residues. The ends lost 0 bases at V and 4 bases at J; junction bases unmatched: 6. Per the germline V gene, CDR1 is SGDLS and CDR2 is YYNGEE. CDR3 protein: CASSVAPRTGYEQYF. CDR3 sequence (DNA): TGTGCCAGCAGCGTAGCCCCGAGGACAGGGTACGAGCAGTACTTC.

The chain joins TRBV11-2 to TRBJ1-1, with 7 bases lining up with TRBD1. J gave up 3 bases and V 4 bases, and 8 bases lay outside the gene matches. The CDR3 contains 15 residues. From germline, CDR1 is SGHAT and CDR2 FQNNGV. In nucleotides, the CDR3 is TGTGCCAGCAGCTCCAAGGGGGCAAGAGACACTGAAGCTTTCTTT. Its translation is CASSSKGARDTEAFF.

The genes are TRBV4-2 and TRBJ2-5; maybe TRBD1 (6 bases). Trimming cost V 4 bases and J 5 bases, with 14 bases left between them. The CDR3 sequence is 14 residues long. Germline V gene data show CDR1 as LGHNA and CDR2 as YNFKEQ. The CDR3 DNA reads as TGTGCCAGCAGCCTCAACAGGGCCGTGGAGACCCAGTACTTC. Amino acid sequence: CASSLNRAVETQYF.

The chain is built from TRBV30 and TRBJ1-5; D call uncertain. Germline V gives CDR1 GTSNPN, CDR2 SVGIG (reference sequence). V lost 0 bases and J lost 7, with 13 bases in between. This CDR3 region has 14 residues. In DNA, the CDR3 is TGTGCCTGGAGTGTAGCCGTAATCACCCAGCCCCAGCATTTT. Its translation: CAWSVAVITQPQHF.

This clone was recorded only once. V and J are TRBV5-4 and TRBJ2-3, with 9 bases that match TRBD2. The CDR3 sequence is 17 residues long. V gave up 1 base and J gave up 4 bases; unmatched junction bases: 10. CDR1 SGHNT and CDR2 YYREEE come from the germline V gene (reference sequence). CDR3 loop: CASSLPSGTGRADTQYF. The CDR3, as DNA: TGTGCCAGCAGCTTGCCTAGCGGGACCGGGAGAGCAGATACGCAGTATTTT.

This clone was detected a few times. Other DNA sequences in this sample translate to the same CDR3. The chain links TRBV7-9 to TRBJ2-1; D gene uncertain. V was cut by 5 bases and J by 8 bases, with 7 bases left in between. The CDR3 has 11 amino acids. Germline-derived CDR1 and CDR2 are SEHNR and FQNEAQ (reference sequence). DNA of the CDR3: TGTGCCAGCAGCCCCATTCATGAGCAGTTCTTC. Protein: CASSPIHEQFF.

Details on this clone: A junction end diverges from the germline sequence, so it may reflect a read error. The chain employs TRBV7-7 and TRBJ2-5, with 13 bases lining up with TRBD2. The CDR3 has 16 amino acids. The germline gives CDR1 SSHAT, CDR2 FNYEAQ (reference sequence). The CDR3 here is CASSSAGTSGEETQYF. As DNA, the CDR3 is TGTGCTAGCAGCTCCGCCGGGACTAGCGGGGAAGAGACCCAGTACTTC. Combining the CDR3 with reference TRBV7-7 and TRBJ2-5 gives the whole variable domain GAGVSQSPRYKVTKRGQDVTLRCDPISSHATLYWYQQALGQGPEFLTYFNYEAQPDKSGLPSDRFSAERPEGSISTLTIQRTEQRDSAMYRCASSSAGTSGEETQYFGPGTRLLVL.

The rearrangement uses TRBV4-1 and TRBJ2-3, with TRBD2 matching 11 bases. This CDR3 region has 15 residues. Germline V lookup: CDR1 MGHRA, CDR2 YSYEKL. With V trimmed by 3 bases and J by 3 bases, 2 bases remained unmatched. The CDR3 DNA reads TGCGCCAGCAGCCAGACTAGCGGGGTGACAGATACGCAGTATTTT. It yields the protein CASSQTSGVTDTQYF.

The chain links TRBV30 to TRBJ1-2; TRBD1 matches at 7 bases. Per germline, CDR1 GTSNPN and CDR2 SVGIG (reference sequence). The CDR3 spans 16 residues. V shed 3 bases, J shed 0 bases, and the junction held 10 bases outside the gene matches. In DNA form, the CDR3 reads TGTGCCTGGAGCGTCTTTTCCGGGACAGCTAACTATGGCTACACCTTC. Translation: CAWSVFSGTANYGYTF.

The CDR3 protein is CASSLLASGGPNNEQFF. The CDR3 bases are TGTGCCAGCAGCTTATTAGCCAGCGGGGGACCTAACAATGAGCAGTTCTTC. V gene TRBV7-6 combines with J gene TRBJ2-1; 8 bases match TRBD2. With 2 bases clipped from V and 5 bases from J, the junction kept 11 bases outside the gene matches. From germline, CDR1 is SGHVS and CDR2 FNYEAQ. CDR3 size: 17 residues.

The chain links TRBV6-5 to TRBJ2-7, with a tentative D call TRBD1 (5 bases). Trimming cost V 10 bases and J 3 bases, with 22 bases left between them. The CDR3 loop spans 15 amino acids. The germline V gene encodes CDR1 MNHEY and CDR2 SVGAGI. The CDR3 is CATRLKGRVSYEQYF. CDR3 DNA sequence: TGTGCCACGAGGCTTAAGGGGCGAGTCAGCTACGAGCAGTACTTC.

The CDR3 DNA follows: TGCGCCAGCAGTAGGCTCGCGTGGGTCCGCGGAGAGACCCAGTACTTC. It codes for CASSRLAWVRGETQYF. The chain joins TRBV5-1 to TRBJ2-5; D is ambiguous. The CDR3 totals 16 residues. Per germline, CDR1 SGHRS and CDR2 YFSETQ. The ends were cut back, 5 bases at V and 4 bases at J, with 21 bases in the middle. Drawing the rest from reference TRBV5-1 and TRBJ2-5, the complete variable domain is KAGVTQTPRYLIKTRGQQVTLSCSPISGHRSVSWYQQTPGQGLQFLFEYFSETQRNKGNFPGRFSGRQFSNSRSEMNVSTLELGDSALYLCASSRLAWVRGETQYFGPGTRLLVL.

This clone was seen a few times. The chain couples TRBV5-4 to TRBJ2-3; TRBD2 matches 13 bases. Germline CDR1 SGHNT, CDR2 YYREEE (reference sequence). This CDR3 has 16 amino acids. Trimming took 4 bases from V and 2 from J; bases not matched to a gene: 4. This chain's CDR3 is CASSLGTSGTTDTQYF. The CDR3 DNA reads TGTGCCAGCAGCCTGGGGACTAGCGGGACCACAGATACGCAGTATTTT.

This chain uses TRBV5-8 with TRBJ1-4, with D possibly being TRBD1 (6 bases). Trimming took 3 bases from V and 8 from J, leaving 17 bases between them. The germline gives CDR1 SGHTS, CDR2 YDEGEE. The CDR3 consists of 15 residues. Written as DNA, the CDR3 is TGTGCCAGCAGCTCCCTCTTAGGGGGAAACGAAAAACTGTTTTTT. Translation gives CASSSLLGGNEKLFF.

This clone was counted a few times. In DNA, the CDR3 is TGTGCCAGCAGTCAGGGGGTAGAAGAGACCCAGTACTTC. Protein: CASSQGVEETQYF. This chain joins TRBV28 and TRBJ2-5; 7 bases map to TRBD1. V lost 5 bases and J lost 3; bases outside the gene matches: 3. CDR3 size: 13 residues. Germline CDR1 is MDHEN and CDR2 is SYDVKM.